This TCR beta chain was sequenced in a study of CD8 T cells in ankylosing spondylitis. Study observations and caveats: From matched ankylosing spondylitis synovial fluid, disease-linked clones were reportedly recovered at significantly enriched levels. Reactive arthritis synovial fluid and blood previously showed some of these motif variants. Within ankylosing spondylitis blood, a TCR beta motif made up of eight highly homologous variants appeared to be characteristic. Clones that were linked to disease were CD8+ and were relatively rare in peripheral blood.

Trimming took 1 base from V and 8 from J, leaving 12 bases between them. CDR1 and CDR2 from the germline V gene are LGHDT and YNNKEL (reference sequence). This CDR3 is 14 amino acids long. This clonotype occurred a few times. Its matching antigen is unknown. TCRdb re-called the 5' RACE reads with MiXCR, one entry per CDR3 protein. The sample holds some 700,000 distinct CDR3 sequences, 15% to 20% seen once. This clonotype originated in a male donor with ankylosing spondylitis. Sequences were obtained from blood, either unsorted or a sorted T cell fraction (not recorded which). The chain employs TRBV3-1 and TRBJ2-4, with D perhaps TRBD1 (6 bases). The CDR3 here is CASSQVPAGDIQYF. In DNA form, the CDR3 reads TGTGCCAGCAGCCAAGTACCAGCAGGGGACATTCAGTACTTC.